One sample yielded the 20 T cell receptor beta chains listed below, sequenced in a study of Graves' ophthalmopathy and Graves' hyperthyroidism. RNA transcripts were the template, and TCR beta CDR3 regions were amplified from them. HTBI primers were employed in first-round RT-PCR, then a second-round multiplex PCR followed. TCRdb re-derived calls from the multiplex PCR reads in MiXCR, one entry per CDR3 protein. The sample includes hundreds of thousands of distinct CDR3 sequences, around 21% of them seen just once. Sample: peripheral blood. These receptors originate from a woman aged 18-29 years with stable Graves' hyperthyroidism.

DNA for the CDR3: TGTGCCTGGAGTGTGGGGGGGGGCGCTGTAGCTTTCTTT. Amino acids: CAWSVGGGAVAFF. V and J are TRBV30 and TRBJ1-1; possibly TRBD1 for D (6 bases). Germline-derived CDR1 and CDR2 are GTSNPN and SVGIG (reference sequence). V shed 0 bases and J shed 10 bases, with 15 bases lying between them. The CDR3 spans 13 residues.

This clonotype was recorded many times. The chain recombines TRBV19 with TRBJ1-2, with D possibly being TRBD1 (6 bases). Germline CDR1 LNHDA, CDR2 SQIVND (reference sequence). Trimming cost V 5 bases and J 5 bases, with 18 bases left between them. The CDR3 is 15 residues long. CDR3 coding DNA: TGTGCCAGTAGTGCGGCGATGGGGGCAGATTATGGCTACACCTTC. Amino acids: CASSAAMGADYGYTF.

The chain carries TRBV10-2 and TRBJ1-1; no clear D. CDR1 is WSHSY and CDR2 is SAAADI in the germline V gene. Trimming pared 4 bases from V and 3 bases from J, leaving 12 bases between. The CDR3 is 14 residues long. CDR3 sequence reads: CASSAKGLHTEAFF. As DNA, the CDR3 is TGCGCCAGCAGTGCTAAGGGCTTGCACACTGAAGCTTTCTTT.

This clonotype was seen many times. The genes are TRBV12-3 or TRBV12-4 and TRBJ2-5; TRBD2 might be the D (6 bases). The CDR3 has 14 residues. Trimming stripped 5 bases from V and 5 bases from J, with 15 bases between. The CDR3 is CASSPRRAEETQYF. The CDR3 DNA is TGTGCCAGCAGTCCCCGGAGGGCCGAGGAGACCCAGTACTTC.

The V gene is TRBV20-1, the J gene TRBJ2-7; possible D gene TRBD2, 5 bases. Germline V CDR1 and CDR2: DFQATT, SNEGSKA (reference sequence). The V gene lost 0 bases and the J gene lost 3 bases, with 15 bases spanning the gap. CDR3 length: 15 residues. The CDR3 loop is CSARDPQRVDYEQYF. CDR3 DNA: TGCAGTGCTAGAGATCCTCAGAGGGTTGACTACGAGCAGTACTTC.

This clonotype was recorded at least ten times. CDR3 residues: CASSLVGGNSGNTIYF. The CDR3 DNA sequence: TGCGCCAGCAGCTTGGTAGGCGGTAACTCTGGAAACACCATATATTTT. J is TRBJ1-3 and V is TRBV5-1; D is undetermined. CDR3 size: 16 residues. The germline CDR1 and CDR2 sequences are SGHRS and YFSETQ. Trimming stripped 0 bases from V and 0 bases from J, with 10 bases between.

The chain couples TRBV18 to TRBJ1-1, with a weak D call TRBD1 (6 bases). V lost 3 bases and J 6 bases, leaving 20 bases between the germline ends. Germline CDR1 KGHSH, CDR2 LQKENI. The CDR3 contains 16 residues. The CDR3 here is CASSPAYLGGTAEAFF. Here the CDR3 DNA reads TGTGCCAGCTCACCCGCGTACCTAGGGGGGACCGCTGAAGCTTTCTTT.

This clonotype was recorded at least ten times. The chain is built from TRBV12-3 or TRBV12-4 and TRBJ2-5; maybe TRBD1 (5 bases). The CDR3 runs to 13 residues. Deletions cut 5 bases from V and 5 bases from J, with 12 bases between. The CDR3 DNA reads TGTGCCAGCAGTCTACAGGTTCGGGAGACCCAGTACTTC. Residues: CASSLQVRETQYF.

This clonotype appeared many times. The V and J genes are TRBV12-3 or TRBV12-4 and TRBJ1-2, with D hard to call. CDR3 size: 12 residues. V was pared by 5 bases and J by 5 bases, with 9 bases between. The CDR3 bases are TGTGCCAGCAGTGGTCTAGGTTATGGCTACACCTTC. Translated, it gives CASSGLGYGYTF.

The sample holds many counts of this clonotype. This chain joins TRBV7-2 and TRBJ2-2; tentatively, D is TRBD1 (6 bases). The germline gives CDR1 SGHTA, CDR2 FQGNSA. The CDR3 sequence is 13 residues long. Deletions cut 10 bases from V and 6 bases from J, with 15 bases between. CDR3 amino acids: CATYRDGAGELFF. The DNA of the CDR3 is TGTGCCACCTACAGGGACGGCGCCGGGGAGCTGTTTTTT.

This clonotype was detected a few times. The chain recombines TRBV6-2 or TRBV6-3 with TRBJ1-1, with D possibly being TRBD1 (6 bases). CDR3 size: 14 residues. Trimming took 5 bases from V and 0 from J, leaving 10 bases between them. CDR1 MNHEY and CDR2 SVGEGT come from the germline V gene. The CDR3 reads CASSTDRLNTEAFF. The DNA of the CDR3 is TGTGCCAGCAGTACTGACAGGTTGAACACTGAAGCTTTCTTT.

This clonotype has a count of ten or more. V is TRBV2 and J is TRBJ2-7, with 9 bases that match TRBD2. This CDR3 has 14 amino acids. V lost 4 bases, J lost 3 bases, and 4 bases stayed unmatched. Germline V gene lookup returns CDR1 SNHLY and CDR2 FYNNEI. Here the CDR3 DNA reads TGTGCCAGCAGTGGGGCTAGCGGGGTCTACGAGCAGTACTTC. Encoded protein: CASSGASGVYEQYF.

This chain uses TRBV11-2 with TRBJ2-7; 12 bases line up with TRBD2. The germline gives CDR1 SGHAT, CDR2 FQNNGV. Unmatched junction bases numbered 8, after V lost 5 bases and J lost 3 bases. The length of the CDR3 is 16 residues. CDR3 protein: CASSLRTSGTLYEQYF. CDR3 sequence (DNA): TGTGCCAGCAGCCTCAGGACTAGCGGGACCCTCTACGAGCAGTACTTC.

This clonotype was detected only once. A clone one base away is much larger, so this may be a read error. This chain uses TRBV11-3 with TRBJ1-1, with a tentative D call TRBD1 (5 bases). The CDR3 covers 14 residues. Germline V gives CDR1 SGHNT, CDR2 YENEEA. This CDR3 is CASTESGGNTEACF. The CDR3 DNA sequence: TGTGCCAGCACCGAAAGCGGGGGTAACACTGAAGCTTGCTTT. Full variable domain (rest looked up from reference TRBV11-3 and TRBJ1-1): EAGVVQSPRYKIIEKKQPVAFWCNPISGHNTLYWYLQNLGQGPELLIRYENEEAVDDSQLPKDRFSAERLKGVDSTLKIQPAELGDSAVYLCASTESGGNTEACFGQGTRLTVV.

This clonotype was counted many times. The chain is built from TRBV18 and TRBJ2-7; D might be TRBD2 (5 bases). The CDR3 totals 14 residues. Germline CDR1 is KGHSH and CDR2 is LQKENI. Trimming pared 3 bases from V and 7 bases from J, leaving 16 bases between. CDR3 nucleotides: TGTGCCAGCTCACCGGGTCAGCTAAGAGGGGAGCAGTACTTC. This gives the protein CASSPGQLRGEQYF.

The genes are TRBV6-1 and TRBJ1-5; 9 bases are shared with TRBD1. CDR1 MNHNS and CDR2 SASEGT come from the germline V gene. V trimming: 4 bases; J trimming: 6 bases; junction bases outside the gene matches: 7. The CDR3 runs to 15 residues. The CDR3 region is CASSAEQGAFQPQHF. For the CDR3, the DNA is TGTGCCAGCAGTGCAGAACAGGGGGCGTTTCAGCCCCAGCATTTT.

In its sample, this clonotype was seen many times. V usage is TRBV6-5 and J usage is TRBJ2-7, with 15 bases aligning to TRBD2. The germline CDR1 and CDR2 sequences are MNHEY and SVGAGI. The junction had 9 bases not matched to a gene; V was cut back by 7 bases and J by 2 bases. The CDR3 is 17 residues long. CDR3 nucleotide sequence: TGTGCCAGCAAGATAGGACTAGCGGGAGGGGTAACCTACGAGCAGTACTTC. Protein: CASKIGLAGGVTYEQYF.

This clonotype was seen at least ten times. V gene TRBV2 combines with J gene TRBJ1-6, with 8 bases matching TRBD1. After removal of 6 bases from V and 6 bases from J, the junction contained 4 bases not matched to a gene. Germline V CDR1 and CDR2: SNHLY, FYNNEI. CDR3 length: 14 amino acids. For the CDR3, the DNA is TGTGCCAGCAGGAATGACAGGGGTAATTCACCCCTCCACTTT. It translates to CASRNDRGNSPLHF.

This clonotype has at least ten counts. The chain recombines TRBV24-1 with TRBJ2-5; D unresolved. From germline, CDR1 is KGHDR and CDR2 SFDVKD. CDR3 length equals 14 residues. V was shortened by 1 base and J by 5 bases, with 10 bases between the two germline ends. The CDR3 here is CATSDLTDGETQYF. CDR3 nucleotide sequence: TGTGCCACCAGTGATTTAACAGATGGGGAGACCCAGTACTTC.

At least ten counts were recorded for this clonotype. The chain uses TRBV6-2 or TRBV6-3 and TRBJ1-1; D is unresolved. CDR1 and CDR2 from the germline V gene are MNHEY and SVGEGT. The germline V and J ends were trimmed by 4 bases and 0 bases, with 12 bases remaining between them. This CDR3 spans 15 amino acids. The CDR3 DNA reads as TGTGCCAGCAGTTTGGCCAGCCCAATGAACACTGAAGCTTTCTTT. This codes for CASSLASPMNTEAFF.